What follows describes a single T cell receptor (beta chain). This receptor's antigen is unknown. Per-base quality was not reported, and no clone a single base away is much larger than it. The data belong to a study of CD8 T cells in Susac syndrome (dated by TCRdb to about 2019). Background on the whole study: Whether CD8+ T cell activation and differentiation in Susac syndrome was antigen driven was tested using repertoire sequencing.

Peripheral blood CD8+ and CD4+ T cells from healthy donors, Susac syndrome patients and multiple sclerosis patients were profiled by high-throughput TCR beta sequencing. The multiple sclerosis controls were treatment-naive patients who had stable or active relapsing-remitting disease and met the revised McDonald criteria. Bulk CD8+ and CD4+ T cells were purified magnetically by negative isolation, whereas CD8+ TEMRA cells were enriched by FACS. Blood was drawn into EDTA tubes, processed within 24 hours, and PBMCs were isolated by density gradient centrifugation. PBMCs destined for TCR sequencing were cryopreserved in liquid nitrogen and later thawed in a 37 °C water bath. The sorted or isolated CD4+, CD8+ and CD8+ TEMRA cells had a purity of 90% or higher. RNA was extracted with the RNeasy kit and about 0.5 to 1 ug was reverse transcribed using random hexamers. The immunoSEQ multiplex PCR assay, which covers 54 Vbeta and 13 Jbeta segments, was used to amplify TCR beta CDR3 regions. PCR amplification bias was corrected by using a synthetic template baseline for primer optimization and computational correction. Per the authors' processing: Only productive sequences were kept, with reads annotated to V, D and J genes according to IMGT and analyzed in immunoSEQ Analyzer. Clonality was computed as one minus Shannon entropy normalized by log2 of the number of productive unique sequences. For each patient and control, public and private clones were evaluated among the 100 most prevalent clones. A clone was defined as Susac-specific if it was absent from the healthy and MS cohorts, from some 980 published viral clones and from other ImmuneACCESS disease sequences. TCRdb handled the public reads itself, with Q25 trimming in fastp and clone calling in MiXCR, and kept productive beta chains. Entries are consolidated by CDR3 protein sequence, retaining the most common genes and DNA. These V and J calls originate from TCRdb's pipeline instead of the authors' own analysis. Counted in this sample were 120,000 to 150,000 distinct CDR3 sequences; roughly 96% of them appeared once. The ten largest clones capture 0.11% of the sample.

What the research found in general, with its limitations: The TCR sequencing and HLA analysis was acknowledged to have included a relatively small number of individuals.

The TCR sequence derives from a human donor with multiple sclerosis. The sample was CD4+ T cells from PBMCs.

For the CDR3, the sequence is CASSQVDRSKYSPLHF. The sequenced DNA: TGCGCCAGCAGTCAGGTGGACAGGTCGAAGTATTCACCCCTCCACTTT. This chain is built from TRBV23-1 and TRBJ1-6; TRBD1 lines up with 7 middle nucleotides. TRBV23-1 is noted as an ORF with a role that remains uncertain. The germline V end is reduced by 3 bases and the J end by 8 bases; junction bases left unmatched: 10. Reading from cysteine to phenylalanine, the CDR3 counts 16 amino acids. CDR3 DNA is the only sequence kept; it has 48 bases, read in frame from the first base.